This TCR beta chain was found in a study of blood T cell repertoires in COVID-19. As for the study in general: COVID-19 samples from acute and convalescent phases originated in the United States, Italy and Spain. PBMCs, B-cell-depleted T cells, or T cells provided the cDNA or gDNA that made up the material.

In the original analysis: From reference gene primer amplification, estimates of nucleated cell counts were derived. The repertoire was sequenced with immunoSEQ multiplex PCR; TCRdb's copy has only in-frame clones and lacks some. V and J calls plus clone size are reproduced from that table; the DNA served to infer D and trimming. This table has around 250,000 clones, 86% appearing once. CDR3 length: 13 residues. V was cut by 10 bases and J by 5 bases, with 18 bases left in between. The specimen was peripheral blood. The receptor comes from a man in his thirties or forties who had recovered from COVID-19. V gene TRBV12-3 or TRBV12-4 combines with J gene TRBJ2-7; tentatively, D is TRBD2 (6 bases). CDR3 nucleotide sequence: TGTGCCATCAGACGGGGTGGAGGGGACGAGCAGTACTTC. Its translation: CAIRRGGGDEQYF.